A single sample is the source of the 27 T cell receptor beta chains below, sequenced in a study of cytomegalovirus exposure and HLA in healthy donors. It was with 60 Vbeta and 13 Jbeta primers that the PCR ran. Repertoires were generated with immunoSEQ multiplex PCR, while TCRdb's copy carries only in-frame clones and drops some. The sample has roughly 200,000 clones, around 83% seen once; the top ten hold roughly 2.5%. The source material was PBMCs. Every receptor here comes from a middle-aged woman in good health and CMV-seronegative.

The V gene is TRBV5-1, the J gene TRBJ2-5, with TRBD2 matching 10 bases. CDR3 length equals 16 residues. Per the germline V gene, CDR1 is SGHRS and CDR2 is YFSETQ. Unmatched junction bases numbered 14, after V lost 4 bases and J lost 8 bases. Here the CDR3 reads CASSPVPGLASGTQYF. The CDR3 DNA sequence: TGCGCCAGCAGCCCGGTACCGGGACTAGCGTCTGGCACCCAGTACTTC.

The chain has TRBV7-2 and TRBJ1-1, with D unresolved. V lost 7 bases to trimming and J lost 5 bases, with 17 bases between them. The germline V gene has CDR1 SGHTA and CDR2 FQGNSA. The CDR3 runs to 14 residues. The CDR3 DNA reads as TGTGCCAGCACTTTGGTTTGGGGAGTAACTGAAGCTTTCTTT. This sequence encodes CASTLVWGVTEAFF.

The chain joins TRBV4-1 to TRBJ2-1; 9 nucleotides match TRBD2. V was pared by 1 base and J by 6 bases, with 4 bases of the junction left unmatched. Germline V gives CDR1 MGHRA, CDR2 YSYEKL. The CDR3 contains 15 residues. CDR3 DNA sequence: TGCGCCAGCAGCCAAGGCGAGGGACTAGCCAATGAGCAGTTCTTC. Its protein is CASSQGEGLANEQFF.

This clone has only one observation. The genes are TRBV5-4 and TRBJ2-3; perhaps TRBD2 as D (5 bases). Germline V gives CDR1 SGHNT, CDR2 YYREEE (reference sequence). Trimming removed 1 base from V and 0 bases from J, with 12 bases in between. This CDR3 is 16 amino acids long. Here the CDR3 reads CASSLRFSDSTDTQYF. The DNA for the CDR3 is TGTGCCAGCAGCTTGAGGTTTAGCGACAGCACAGATACGCAGTATTTT.

This chain uses TRBV30 with TRBJ2-7; D remains ambiguous. The CDR3 has 13 residues. V lost 0 bases and J 0 bases, leaving 6 bases between the germline ends. CDR1 GTSNPN and CDR2 SVGIG come from the germline V gene (reference sequence). CDR3 nucleotides: TGTGCCTGGAGTGTGGGCTACTCCTACGAGCAGTACTTC. It encodes CAWSVGYSYEQYF.

This clone has only a few counts. V is TRBV29-1 and J is TRBJ1-1; D is undetermined. V was cut by 4 bases and J by 1 base, with 13 bases left in between. The CDR3 is made up of 14 amino acids. In germline, CDR1 is SQVTM, CDR2 ANQGSEA. CDR3 coding DNA: TGCAGCGTTGGAGATAGCCGGAGGAACACTGAAGCTTTCTTT. It yields the protein CSVGDSRRNTEAFF.

The V and J genes are TRBV5-1 and TRBJ1-1; tentatively, D is TRBD1 (6 bases). The germline V gene has CDR1 SGHRS and CDR2 YFSETQ. Trimming took off 1 base at V and 1 base at J, with 14 bases between the two ends. CDR3 length: 16 residues. CDR3 sequence reads: CASSLFQGNSNTEAFF. The CDR3 DNA reads TGCGCCAGCAGCTTGTTCCAGGGGAACTCGAACACTGAAGCTTTCTTT.

The genes are TRBV9 and TRBJ2-1, with 15 nucleotides matching TRBD2. Trimming cost V 3 bases and J 7 bases; bases outside gene matches: 5. This CDR3 is 16 amino acids long. CDR1 is SGDLS, CDR2 YYNGEE, per germline. Here the CDR3 DNA reads TGTGCCAGCAGCGCCTGGACTAGCGGGAGGGGAAATGAGCAGTTCTTC. Its translation: CASSAWTSGRGNEQFF.

This clone occurred once. The V and J genes are TRBV7-9 and TRBJ1-5, with a tentative D call TRBD1 (6 bases). The CDR3 totals 15 residues. V was cut by 1 base and J by 3 bases, with 10 bases left in between. Germline V gives CDR1 SEHNR, CDR2 FQNEAQ (reference sequence). This chain's CDR3 is CASSLEGTINQPQHF. CDR3 nucleotides: TGTGCCAGCAGCTTAGAGGGGACAATCAATCAGCCCCAGCATTTT.

The chain is built from TRBV7-6 and TRBJ2-1; D may be TRBD1 (6 bases). Germline loops: CDR1 SGHVS, CDR2 FNYEAQ. V lost 3 bases, J lost 2 bases, and 8 bases lay in between. CDR3 length: 14 residues. CDR3 DNA: TGTGCCAGCAGCTTCGGGACACCCTACAATGAGCAGTTCTTC. As protein: CASSFGTPYNEQFF.

For this clone: This same CDR3 is encoded by further DNA sequences in the sample. V gene TRBV7-9 combines with J gene TRBJ2-5; D call uncertain. CDR1 and CDR2 (germline): SEHNR, FQNEAQ (reference sequence). The CDR3 runs 12 residues. The V end lost 3 bases, the J end lost 4 bases, and 6 bases lay between the germline ends. The CDR3 coding sequence is TGTGCCAGCAGCTTCTCTTTAGAGACCCAGTACTTC. Translating gives CASSFSLETQYF.

The gene calls are TRBV2 and TRBJ2-3, with 11 bases aligning to TRBD2. CDR1 is SNHLY and CDR2 is FYNNEI in the germline V gene. V dropped 4 bases and J dropped 0; count of bases not matched to a gene: 3. CDR3 length: 16 residues. CDR3 protein: CASSVRLAGSTDTQYF. The CDR3 nucleotides read TGTGCCAGCAGTGTCAGACTAGCGGGGAGCACAGATACGCAGTATTTT.

This clone appeared a single time. This chain connects TRBV27 to TRBJ2-3; 12 bases map to TRBD2. Germline values: CDR1 MNHEY, CDR2 SMNVEV (reference sequence). Trimming took 6 bases from V and 2 from J; bases not matched to a gene: 3. The CDR3 is 15 amino acids. CDR3 nucleotides: TGTGCCAGCAGGTGGACTAGCGGGATCACAGATACGCAGTATTTT. This sequence encodes CASRWTSGITDTQYF.

The chain employs TRBV19 and TRBJ1-5; D unclear. The V gene's germline CDR1 is LNHDA and CDR2 SQIVND (reference sequence). The V and J ends lost 7 bases and 5 bases respectively, with 12 bases between them. This CDR3 has 13 amino acids. The CDR3 spells CASTHSGYQPQHF. CDR3 sequence (DNA): TGTGCCAGTACCCATTCGGGATATCAGCCCCAGCATTTT.

This chain uses TRBV4-1 with TRBJ2-7, with 9 bases identical to TRBD1. The CDR3 is 19 residues long. V dropped 4 bases and J dropped 2; count of bases not matched to a gene: 18. Germline assignment: CDR1 MGHRA and CDR2 YSYEKL. Here the CDR3 DNA reads TGCGCCAGCAGCCGACTATTAAGACCGAACAGGGGGCTCGCCTACGAGCAGTACTTC. This translates into CASSRLLRPNRGLAYEQYF.

The rearrangement links TRBV5-4 to TRBJ2-2, with 7 bases aligning to TRBD2. The CDR3 totals 15 residues. Germline V gene data show CDR1 as SGHNT and CDR2 as YYREEE (reference sequence). Trimming removed 7 bases from V and 6 bases from J; junction bases left unmatched: 12. DNA of the CDR3: TGTGCCAGCCGACTCGGCGGGAGTCGTGCCGGGGAGCTGTTTTTT. This sequence encodes CASRLGGSRAGELFF.

The rearrangement uses TRBV6-1 and TRBJ2-1; D is undetermined. Germline values: CDR1 MNHNS, CDR2 SASEGT. Trimming removed 1 base at V and 4 bases at J, with 17 bases between. This CDR3 is built from 17 residues. CDR3 bases: TGTGCCAGCAGTGAAGAGGTTGCTAGAATATTTTACAATGAGCAGTTCTTC. This gives the protein CASSEEVARIFYNEQFF.

The CDR3: CASSIIMSSYNEQFF. For the CDR3, the DNA is TGTGCCAGCAGTATAATTATGAGCTCCTACAATGAGCAGTTCTTC. The V gene is TRBV27, the J gene TRBJ2-1; D not resolved. Germline CDR1 MNHEY, CDR2 SMNVEV (reference sequence). This CDR3 spans 15 amino acids. Trimming cost V 5 bases and J 0 bases, with 11 bases left between them.

This chain connects TRBV30 to TRBJ2-7, with TRBD1 matching 7 bases. The CDR3 loop spans 13 amino acids. V was pared by 5 bases and J by 4 bases, with 8 bases of the junction left unmatched. Germline V gives CDR1 GTSNPN, CDR2 SVGIG (reference sequence). CDR3: CAWGTGDGYEQYF. As DNA, the CDR3 is TGTGCCTGGGGAACAGGGGACGGGTACGAGCAGTACTTC.

Regarding this clone: The junction shows a germline mismatch at one end, possibly a read error. CDR3 nucleotides: TGTGCCAGCAGGGCCGCCGGGACAACGAATACCGGGGAGCTGTTTTTT. Translated: CASRAAGTTNTGELFF. The chain recombines TRBV7-9 with TRBJ2-2; D possibly corresponds to TRBD1 (6 bases). The CDR3 runs to 16 residues. Germline V gives CDR1 SEHNR, CDR2 FQNEAQ (reference sequence). The full variable domain, with the rest looked up from reference TRBV7-9 and TRBJ2-2, is DTGVSQNPRHKITKRGQNVTFRCDPISEHNRLYWYRQTLGQGPEFLTYFQNEAQLEKSRLLSDRFSAERPKGSFSTLEIQRTEQGDSAMYLCASRAAGTTNTGELFFGEGSRLTVL.

The chain uses TRBV7-2 and TRBJ1-4; TRBD1 aligns across 10 bases. Germline V gene lookup returns CDR1 SGHTA and CDR2 FQGNSA. V gave up 3 bases and J gave up 7 bases; unmatched junction bases: 5. This CDR3 has 15 residues. The CDR3 DNA sequence: TGTGCCAGCAGCTTGATGACAGGGGGCCGTGAAAAACTGTTTTTT. It encodes CASSLMTGGREKLFF.

The CDR3 is CASSPGTPAYEQYF. DNA of the CDR3: TGTGCCAGCAGCCCCGGGACACCGGCTTACGAGCAGTACTTC. V gene TRBV27 combines with J gene TRBJ2-7; tentatively, D is TRBD1 (6 bases). The CDR3 is 14 residues long. From germline, CDR1 is MNHEY and CDR2 SMNVEV (reference sequence). Deletions cut 6 bases from V and 4 bases from J, with 16 bases between.

This chain joins TRBV28 and TRBJ1-5; no firm D call. Between the trimmed V and J ends, which lost 8 bases and 0 bases, there was a span of 5 bases. The CDR3 consists of 12 residues. CDR1 and CDR2 (germline): MDHEN, SYDVKM. CDR3 region: CASRGSNQPQHF. CDR3 nucleotides: TGTGCCAGCCGCGGTAGCAATCAGCCCCAGCATTTT.

The chain uses TRBV6-6 and TRBJ2-2; 11 positions agree with TRBD1. The length of the CDR3 is 15 residues. The germline gives CDR1 MNHNY, CDR2 SVGAGI (reference sequence). V was clipped by 4 bases and J by 6 bases; unmatched bases: 4. Written as DNA, the CDR3 is TGTGCCAGCAGTTTCGGACAGGGGGCGCCCGGGGAGCTGTTTTTT. Translating it yields CASSFGQGAPGELFF.

The chain links TRBV30 to TRBJ2-7, with a tentative D call TRBD2 (5 bases). Between the trimmed V and J ends, which lost 5 bases and 2 bases, there was a span of 10 bases. Germline lookup yields CDR1 GTSNPN and CDR2 SVGIG (reference sequence). The CDR3 contains 12 residues. The CDR3 spells CAWRGRTYEQYF. In nucleotides, the CDR3 is TGTGCCTGGCGAGGGCGGACCTACGAGCAGTACTTC.

This clone appeared a single time. The genes are TRBV30 and TRBJ1-5, with TRBD1 identical over 9 bases. Germline V gene sequence: CDR1 GTSNPN, CDR2 SVGIG (reference sequence). The CDR3 is 13 amino acids. The trim removed 6 bases at V and 6 bases at J, leaving 6 bases unmatched. CDR3 DNA sequence: TGTGCCTGTCAGACAGGGGGTTCTCAGCCCCAGCATTTT. This translates into CACQTGGSQPQHF.

The chain employs TRBV2 and TRBJ2-2, with D possibly TRBD2 on 5 matching bases. The germline V gene has CDR1 SNHLY and CDR2 FYNNEI. The CDR3 covers 17 residues. V lost 4 bases to trimming and J lost 1 base, with 16 bases between them. For the CDR3, the DNA is TGTGCCAGCAGTGGACCCGTCAGCGGTGGGAACACCGGGGAGCTGTTTTTT. Protein: CASSGPVSGGNTGELFF.